This is a list of T cell receptor beta chains from one sample in a study of CDR3 diversity in severe acne. TCRdb itself ran the PCR reads through MiXCR, one entry per CDR3 protein. Of around 83,000 distinct CDR3 sequences listed, under 55% are singletons. Sequencing used blood. These receptors all come from a male donor with severe acne vulgaris. The CDR3 runs from the conserved cysteine through the conserved F or W. Each record gives: clone size, D gene, J gene, V gene, CDR3 DNA, CDR3 protein. The D gene is left open where the match is weak. Clone sizes are given selectively: once, few, many, or a class where the clone is expanded.

few	TRBD2	TRBJ2-7	TRBV10-3	TGTGCCATCAGGACGACTAGCGGGAGCCACGAGCAGTACTTC	CAIRTTSGSHEQYF
few	-	TRBJ2-4	TRBV12-3/TRBV12-4	TGTGCCAGCAGTTTACGGACGGGATTGAGAAACATTCAGTACTTC	CASSLRTGLRNIQYF
-	-	TRBJ2-7	TRBV14	TGTGCCAGCAGCCAAGAGATCAGGCCGCGGGAGCAGTACTTC	CASSQEIRPREQYF
-	TRBD1	TRBJ1-1	TRBV5-5	TGTGCCAGCAGCGCCCGGACAGGACTAAACACTGAAGCTTTCTTT	CASSARTGLNTEAFF
medium-sized	TRBD2	TRBJ2-5	TRBV19	TGTGCCAGTAGTATCTGGGAGGGTGAAGAGACCCAGTACTTC	CASSIWEGEETQYF
-	TRBD2	TRBJ2-2	TRBV6-4	TGTGCCAGCAGTGAATCCGCTAGCGGGATGGGCGGGGAGCTGTTTTTT	CASSESASGMGGELFF
many	-	TRBJ2-2	TRBV6-5	TGTGCCAGCAGTTACTCGAGGCGGGTGAACACCGGGGAGCTGTTTTTT	CASSYSRRVNTGELFF
few	-	TRBJ2-3	TRBV6-1	TGTGCCAGCAGTGGACCACGGGATTCTAGCACAGATACGCAGTATTTT	CASSGPRDSSTDTQYF
-	-	TRBJ2-1	TRBV3-1	TGTGCCAGCAGCCGTTTAGGGGACTCCTACAATGAGCAGTTCTTC	CASSRLGDSYNEQFF
-	TRBD1	TRBJ2-5	TRBV18	TGTGCCAGCTCGACAGGGAGCCAAGAGACCCAGTACTTC	CASSTGSQETQYF
many	-	TRBJ1-1	TRBV10-2	TGCGCCAGCAGTGAGGACGGAATAATGAACACTGAAGCTTTCTTT	CASSEDGIMNTEAFF
many	TRBD2	TRBJ2-2	TRBV6-4	TGTGCCAGCAGTCCGACTAGCGGGAACACCGGGGAGCTGTTTTTT	CASSPTSGNTGELFF
many	TRBD2	TRBJ2-1	TRBV20-1	TGCAGTGCTTACGACCTAGCGGGAGGCCTCTACAATGAGCAGTTCTTC	CSAYDLAGGLYNEQFF
many	TRBD2	TRBJ2-3	TRBV19	TGTGCCAGTAGTATGCGGACTAGCGGTTCTCGCACAGATACGCAGTATTTT	CASSMRTSGSRTDTQYF
few	-	TRBJ2-5	TRBV9	TGTGCCAGCAGCGAAGTGGGTCAAGAGACCCAGTACTTC	CASSEVGQETQYF
-	-	TRBJ1-5	TRBV19	TGTGCCAGTAGTATGAGGGGTAATCAGCCCCAGCATTTT	CASSMRGNQPQHF
-	TRBD2	TRBJ2-1	TRBV29-1	TGCACGGGGGGTGGGGGGACTGGAAAGGAATACAATGAGCAGCTCTTC	CTGGGGTGKEYNEQLF
-	TRBD2	TRBJ2-2	TRBV7-9	TGTGCCAGCAGCCTAGGAACCGGGACTAGGGCCGGGGAGCTGTTTTTT	CASSLGTGTRAGELFF
many	-	TRBJ2-1	TRBV11-2	TGTGCCAGCAGCCCTCGGGTCGGTAGGCATGAGCAGTTCTTC	CASSPRVGRHEQFF
few	TRBD2	TRBJ2-1	TRBV5-1	TGCGCCAGCAGCCGGGGACTAGCGGGCCACAATGAGCAGTTCTTC	CASSRGLAGHNEQFF
medium-sized	-	TRBJ1-5	TRBV10-3	TGTGCCATCAGTGGGACAGACATAGCAAATCAGCCCCAGCATTTT	CAISGTDIANQPQHF
-	-	TRBJ1-1	TRBV6-5	TGTGCCAGCCTGACAGCTACCAACACTGAAGCTTTCTTT	CASLTATNTEAFF
many	TRBD2	TRBJ2-1	TRBV12-3/TRBV12-4	TGTGCCAGCAGTTTACCCCTAGCGGGAGCGGGTGAGCAGTTCTTC	CASSLPLAGAGEQFF
-	TRBD1	TRBJ2-7	TRBV24-1	TGTGCCACCAGTGATCCCGACAGGGGCCACGAGCAGTACTTC	CATSDPDRGHEQYF
-	-	TRBJ1-1	TRBV10-1	TGCGCCAGCAGTGCCGGGGACACTGAAGCTTTCTTT	CASSAGDTEAFF
-	-	TRBJ2-7	TRBV7-9	TGTGCCAGCAGCCCGCACCTCAGGGACGGTCGCTCCTACGAGCAGTACTTC	CASSPHLRDGRSYEQYF
once	TRBD2	TRBJ2-5	TRBV7-9	TGTGCCAGCAGCTTAGGGGACCTGGGACTAGCGTACTTC	CASSLGDLGLAYF
-	TRBD2	TRBJ2-5	TRBV20-1	TGCAGTGCTAGAGAGCCACCCGTAAGACTAGCGGGCGCATTGGGGACCCAGTACTTC	CSAREPPVRLAGALGTQYF
-	-	TRBJ1-1	TRBV19	TGTGCCAGTAGTTTCGGGGGTACTGAAGCTTTCTTT	CASSFGGTEAFF
-	-	TRBJ1-1	TRBV25-1	TGTGCCAGCAGTGAATCCCTCCGGGGGCCTGAAGCTTTCTTT	CASSESLRGPEAFF
-	-	TRBJ2-7	TRBV11-2	TGCGCCAGCAGCCCAGGCTGGGGTTCGGTGTACGAGCAGTACTTC	CASSPGWGSVYEQYF
-	-	TRBJ1-5	TRBV7-2	TGTGCCAGCAGCTTAGCAGCGCGAGGGGAACAAAATCAGCCCCAGCATTTT	CASSLAARGEQNQPQHF
many	-	TRBJ2-3	TRBV20-1	TGCAGTGCTCGGGGGACAGATACGCAGTATTTT	CSARGTDTQYF
few	-	TRBJ2-6	TRBV20-1	TGCAGTGCTGGGGATGGGGGGGCCAACGTCCTGACTTTC	CSAGDGGANVLTF
-	TRBD1	TRBJ2-3	TRBV29-1	TGCAGCGTTGTCCGGACAGGGACCGCAGATACGCAGTATTTT	CSVVRTGTADTQYF
many	-	TRBJ2-3	TRBV7-9	TGTGCCAGCAGTCCCGTTGTTGATACGCAGTATTTT	CASSPVVDTQYF
-	-	TRBJ1-5	TRBV10-3	TGTGCCATCAGTGAAGCGGGGGTGGATCAGCCCCAGCATTTT	CAISEAGVDQPQHF
-	-	TRBJ2-2	TRBV7-3	TGTGCCAGCAGCCTCAAGGGGGGGGCGAACACCGGGGAGCTGTTTTTT	CASSLKGGANTGELFF
-	-	TRBJ2-5	TRBV5-4	TGTGCCAGCAATTCGGGGAGGGGGGAGACCCAGTACTTC	CASNSGRGETQYF
few	TRBD1	TRBJ1-5	TRBV28	TGTGCCAGCAGTTTGGCGGACAGGGGTAGTCAGCCCCAGCATTTT	CASSLADRGSQPQHF
-	-	TRBJ2-1	TRBV5-8	TGTGCCAGCAGCTGGACAGTCAGCTCCTACAATGAGCAGTTCTTC	CASSWTVSSYNEQFF
many	-	TRBJ2-3	TRBV24-1	TGTGCCACCAGTGATCCCAGGGGGGTATCCACAGATACGCAGTATTTT	CATSDPRGVSTDTQYF
-	-	TRBJ1-5	TRBV6-1	TGTGCTAGTATTAGAGCCGGACTCCATAGCAATCAGCCCCAGCATTTT	CASIRAGLHSNQPQHF
-	TRBD1	TRBJ2-7	TRBV27	TGTGCCAGCAGTCCCAGGCCCCCGGACAGGACCTACGAGCAGTACTTC	CASSPRPPDRTYEQYF
-	-	TRBJ1-1	TRBV25-1	TGTGCCAGCAGGACAGGAACCTTGAACACTGAAGCTTTCTTT	CASRTGTLNTEAFF
-	-	TRBJ2-1	TRBV27	TGTGCCAGCAGTTTACAGGGGAAGGAGAATGAGCAGTTCTTC	CASSLQGKENEQFF
-	TRBD1	TRBJ1-6	TRBV11-2	TGTGCCAGCCGCACAGGGGATTTGGCCTATAATTCACCCCTCCACTTT	CASRTGDLAYNSPLHF
many	TRBD1	TRBJ1-2	TRBV19	TGTGCCAGTAGTATCCTTTCCCCCGTGACAGGGTACTATGGCTACACCTTC	CASSILSPVTGYYGYTF
many	-	TRBJ2-2	TRBV7-9	TGTGCCAGCAGCGCTCAGGGAAGGATAAACACCGGGGAGCTGTTTTTT	CASSAQGRINTGELFF